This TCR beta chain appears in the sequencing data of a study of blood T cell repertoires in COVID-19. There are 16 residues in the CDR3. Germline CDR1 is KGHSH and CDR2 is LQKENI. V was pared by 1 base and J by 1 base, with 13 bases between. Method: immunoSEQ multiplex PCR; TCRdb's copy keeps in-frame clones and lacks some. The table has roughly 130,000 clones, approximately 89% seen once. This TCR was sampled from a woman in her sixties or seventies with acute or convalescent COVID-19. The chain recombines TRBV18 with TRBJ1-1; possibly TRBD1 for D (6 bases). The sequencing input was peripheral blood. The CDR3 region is CASSPRETGRNTEAFF. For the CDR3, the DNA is TGTGCCAGCTCACCACGCGAAACAGGGAGGAACACTGAAGCTTTCTTT.